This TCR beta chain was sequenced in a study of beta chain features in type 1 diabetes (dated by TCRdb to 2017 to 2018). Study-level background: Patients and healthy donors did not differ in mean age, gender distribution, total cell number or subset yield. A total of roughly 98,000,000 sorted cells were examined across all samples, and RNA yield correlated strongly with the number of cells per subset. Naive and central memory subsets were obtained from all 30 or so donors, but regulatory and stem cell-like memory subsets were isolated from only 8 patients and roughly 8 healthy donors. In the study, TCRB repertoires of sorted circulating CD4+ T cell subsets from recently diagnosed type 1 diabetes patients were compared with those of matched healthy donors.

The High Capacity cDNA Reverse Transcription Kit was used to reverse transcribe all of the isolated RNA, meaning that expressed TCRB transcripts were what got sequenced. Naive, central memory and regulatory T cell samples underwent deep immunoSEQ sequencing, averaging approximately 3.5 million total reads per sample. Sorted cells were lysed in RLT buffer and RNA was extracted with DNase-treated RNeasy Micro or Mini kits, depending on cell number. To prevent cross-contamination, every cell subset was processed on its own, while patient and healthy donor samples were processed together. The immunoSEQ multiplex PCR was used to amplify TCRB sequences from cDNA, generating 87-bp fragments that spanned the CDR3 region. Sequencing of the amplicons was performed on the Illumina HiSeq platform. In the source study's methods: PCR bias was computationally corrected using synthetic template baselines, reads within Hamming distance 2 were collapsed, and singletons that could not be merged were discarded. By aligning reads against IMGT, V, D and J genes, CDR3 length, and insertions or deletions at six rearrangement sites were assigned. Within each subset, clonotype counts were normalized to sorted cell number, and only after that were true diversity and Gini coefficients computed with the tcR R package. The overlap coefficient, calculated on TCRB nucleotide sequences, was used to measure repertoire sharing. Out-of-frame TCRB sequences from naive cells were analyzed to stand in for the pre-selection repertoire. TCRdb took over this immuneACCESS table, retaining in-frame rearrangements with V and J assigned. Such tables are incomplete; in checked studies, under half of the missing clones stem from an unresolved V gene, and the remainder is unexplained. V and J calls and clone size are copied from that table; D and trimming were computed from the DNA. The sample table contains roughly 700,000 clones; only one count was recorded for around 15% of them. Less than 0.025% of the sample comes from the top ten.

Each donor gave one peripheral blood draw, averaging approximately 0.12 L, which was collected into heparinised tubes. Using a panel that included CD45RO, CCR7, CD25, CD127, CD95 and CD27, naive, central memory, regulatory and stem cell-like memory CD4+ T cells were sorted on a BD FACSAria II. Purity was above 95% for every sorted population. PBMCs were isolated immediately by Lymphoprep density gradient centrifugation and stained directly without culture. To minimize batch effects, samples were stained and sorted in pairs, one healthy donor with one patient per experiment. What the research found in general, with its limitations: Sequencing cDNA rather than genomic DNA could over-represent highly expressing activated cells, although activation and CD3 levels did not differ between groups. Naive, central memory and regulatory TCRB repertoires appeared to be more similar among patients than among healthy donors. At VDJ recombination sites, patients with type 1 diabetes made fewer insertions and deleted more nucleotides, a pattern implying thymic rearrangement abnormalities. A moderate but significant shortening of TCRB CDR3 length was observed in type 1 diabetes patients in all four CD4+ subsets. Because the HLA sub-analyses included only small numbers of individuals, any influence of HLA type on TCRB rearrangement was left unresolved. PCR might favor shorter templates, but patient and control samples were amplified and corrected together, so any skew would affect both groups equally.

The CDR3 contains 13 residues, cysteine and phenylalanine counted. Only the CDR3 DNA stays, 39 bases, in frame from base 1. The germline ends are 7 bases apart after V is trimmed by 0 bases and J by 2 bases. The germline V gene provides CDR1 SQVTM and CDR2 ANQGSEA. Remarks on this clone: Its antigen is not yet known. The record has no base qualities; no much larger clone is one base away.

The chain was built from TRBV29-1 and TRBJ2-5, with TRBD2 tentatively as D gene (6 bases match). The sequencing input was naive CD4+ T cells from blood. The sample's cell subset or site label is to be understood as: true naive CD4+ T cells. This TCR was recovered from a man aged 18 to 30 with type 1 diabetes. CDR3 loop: CSVEDAGQETQYF. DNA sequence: TGCAGCGTTGAAGACGCGGGGCAAGAGACCCAGTACTTC.